This TCR beta chain emerged from a study of T cell responses to AZD1222 COVID-19 vaccine. This clone was recorded only once. Using immunoSEQ multiplex PCR, the repertoire was profiled, and TCRdb retains in-frame clones only, with some absent. The sample lists some 120,000 clones, 90% occurring once. The junction had 5 bases not matched to a gene; V was cut back by 1 base and J by 2 bases. The CDR3 consists of 15 residues. CDR1 and CDR2 from the germline V gene are MGHRA and YSYEKL. J is TRBJ2-7 and V is TRBV4-1; 7 nucleotides align to TRBD1. The TCR was taken from an adult in good health. This specimen was peripheral blood, taken on day 0 of MenACWY control vaccination. The CDR3 sequence: CASSQGTTGAYEQYV. CDR3 DNA sequence: TGCGCCAGCAGCCAAGGAACCACAGGGGCCTACGAGCAGTACGTC.